The TCR beta chain under discussion was sequenced for a study of T cell responses to AZD1222 COVID-19 vaccine. Notes on the study in general: The sample set comprised mostly white British donors with more females, and clonal diversity was possibly underestimated. Repertoire sampling was restricted to post-peak T cell response timepoints.

Clones were sequenced by immunoSEQ multiplex PCR, and TCRdb holds only the in-frame ones, with some missing. The table includes approximately 160,000 clones, 90% detected once. J lost 5 bases, V lost 5 bases, and 4 bases had no gene match. This CDR3 region has 13 residues. Regarding this clone: What it binds is unknown.

Here the sequenced sample was peripheral blood, taken on day 0 of AZD1222 vaccination. V and J are TRBV12-3 or TRBV12-4 and TRBJ1-2, with 8 nucleotides matching TRBD1. This TCR derives from an adult in good health. Here the CDR3 reads CASSEDRAYGYTF. The CDR3 DNA reads TGTGCCAGCAGTGAGGACAGGGCTTATGGCTACACCTTC.